Included here is one T cell receptor (beta chain) sequence, with context. What it recognizes is unknown. Germline CDR1 SEHNR, CDR2 FQNEAQ (reference sequence). V lost 4 bases, J lost 2 bases, and 16 bases stayed unmatched. This CDR3 is built from 18 residues. This sample was included in a study of regulatory T cells in long-lasting Graves disease. Regarding the study as a whole: Shared public clonotypes totalled 2,741 in persistent patients, compared with just under 1,000 in new patients.

Time point of the sample: persistent/refractory GD, antithyroid drugs over 5 years with positive TRAb. PBMC RNA served as the TCR library source. TCR beta libraries were built with iRepertoire HTBI primers and Arm-PCR of CDR3 regions. TCRdb processed the multiplex PCR reads anew with MiXCR; each CDR3 protein has one entry. The repertoire consists of roughly 400,000 distinct CDR3 sequences, with approximately 22% occurring once and the leading ten covering roughly an eighth. This chain joins TRBV7-9 and TRBJ2-5; TRBD1 aligns across 7 bases. The specimen comprised peripheral blood mononuclear cells (PBMCs), sampled when the disease was refractory, from a patient treated with antithyroid drugs. This receptor was identified in a female donor with Graves disease. The CDR3 nucleotides read TGTGCCAGCAGCTCCAGGACAGGAGACCTTTACTCACAAGAGACCCAGTACTTC. Protein product: CASSSRTGDLYSQETQYF.